These 6 T cell receptor beta chains share one sample of origin, sequenced in a study of beta chain features in type 1 diabetes. TCRB transcripts that were expressed got sequenced, as all of the isolated RNA had been reverse transcribed. Some clones are missing from TCRdb's copy, which holds only in-frame ones; the method was immunoSEQ multiplex PCR. The sample holds 240,000 or so clones, about 15% seen once. These receptors' antigens are unknown. Whole-study findings and limits: All four CD4+ subsets of Type 1 diabetes patients contained TCRB CDR3s that were moderately but significantly shorter.

Sequenced sample: naive CD4+ T cells from blood. Receptor source: a young man with type 1 diabetes.

This clone turned up a few times. The chain combines TRBV9 with TRBJ2-2; D is perhaps TRBD1 (5 bases). The CDR3 length is 14 residues. Trimming cost V 4 bases and J 7 bases, with 14 bases left between them. CDR1 is SGDLS, CDR2 YYNGEE, per germline. The CDR3 coding sequence is TGTGCCAGCAGCCTCGACAGTCGTGTCGGGGAGCTGTTTTTT. This encodes CASSLDSRVGELFF. Full variable domain (missing parts from reference TRBV9 and TRBJ2-2): DSGVTQTPKHLITATGQRVTLRCSPRSGDLSVYWYQQSLDQGLQFLIQYYNGEERAKGNILERFSAQQFPDLHSELNLSSLELGDSALYFCASSLDSRVGELFFGEGSRLTVL.

This chain links TRBV5-6 with TRBJ2-2, with 9 bases that match TRBD1. The germline gives CDR1 SGHDT, CDR2 YYEEEE. After removal of 5 bases from V and 4 bases from J, the junction contained 9 bases not matched to a gene. This CDR3 has 16 residues. CDR3 residues: CASRPRGTGLTGELFF. CDR3 nucleotide sequence: TGTGCCAGCAGACCCCGTGGGACAGGGCTCACCGGGGAGCTGTTTTTT.

The V gene is TRBV5-1, the J gene TRBJ1-2; D might be TRBD1 (5 bases). With 4 bases removed from V and 7 bases from J, the gap between germline ends came to 17 bases. The CDR3 spans 14 residues. Germline V gives CDR1 SGHRS, CDR2 YFSETQ. The CDR3 loop reads CASSNGRGEGGYTF. The CDR3 bases are TGCGCCAGCAGCAACGGTAGGGGCGAAGGTGGCTACACCTTC.

J is TRBJ1-2 and V is TRBV29-1; D might be TRBD1 (6 bases). Germline CDR1 reads SQVTM; CDR2 reads ANQGSEA. The CDR3 totals 14 residues. The ends were cut back, 0 bases at V and 4 bases at J, with 12 bases in the middle. CDR3 coding DNA: TGCAGCGTTGAAGAGGGGGGGCACGTCTATGGCTACACCTTC. This codes for CSVEEGGHVYGYTF.

The chain links TRBV21-1 to TRBJ2-5; TRBD2, as called in the table, went unchecked against the DNA. TRBV21-1 is annotated as a pseudogene. This CDR3 is 17 amino acids long. The DNA for the CDR3 is TGTGCCAGCAGCAAAACGGCCCGCGAGAGAGGTAAAGAGACCCAGTACTTC. Translating gives CASSKTARERGKETQYF.

The gene calls are TRBV4-1 and TRBJ2-7; possibly TRBD2 for D (6 bases). Trimming cost V 6 bases and J 1 base, with 16 bases left between them. CDR3 length: 15 amino acids. Looked up from germline, CDR1 is MGHRA and CDR2 is YSYEKL. CDR3 bases: TGCGCCAGCAGATCTACCCCAGGAGGGTCCTACGAGCAGTACTTC. It translates to CASRSTPGGSYEQYF.